This T cell receptor beta chain is from a study of cytomegalovirus exposure and HLA in healthy donors. In the study overall: An early data release held approximately 80 million unique TCRs from HLA-typed donors. Study results and caveats: In a later analysis, HLA-associated TCR beta chains were more clonally expanded than equally common others. Within an earlier analysis, most TCR beta V segments proved productive either about 87% or about 30% of the time.

Unrecorded immune exposure was likely among donors, who were nominally healthy when sampled. Germline-derived CDR1 and CDR2 are MGHRA and YSYEKL. Trimming took off 0 bases at V and 4 bases at J, with 10 bases between the two ends. The CDR3 is 14 amino acids. To note about this clone: The antigen is undetermined.

PCR used 60 Vbeta primers and 13 Jbeta primers. Sequencing was performed with immunoSEQ multiplex PCR; in TCRdb, only in-frame clones are kept and a portion is missing. The table includes 180,000 or so clones, 65% to 85% detected once. V gene TRBV4-1 combines with J gene TRBJ2-7; D is perhaps TRBD2 (5 bases). The TCR sequence derives from a boy between 2 and 10 years old in good health and CMV-seronegative. The sequenced sample consisted of PBMCs. In DNA, the CDR3 is TGCGCCAGCAGCCAAGAAGAGGGAATGTACGAGCAGTACTTC. This encodes CASSQEEGMYEQYF.